The 6 T cell receptor beta chains below come from one sample, sequenced in a study of blood T cell repertoires in COVID-19. Assay: immunoSEQ multiplex PCR; the TCRdb copy retains only in-frame clones and omits some. The sample shows about 360,000 clones, around 88% of them seen only once. Sequenced material: peripheral blood. The receptors were sampled from an older woman with COVID-19, enrolled during active disease.

This chain joins TRBV5-5 and TRBJ1-1; D is ambiguous. This CDR3 contains 14 residues. Per the germline V gene, CDR1 is SGHKS and CDR2 is YYEKEE (reference sequence). Trimming pared 2 bases from V and 4 bases from J, leaving 12 bases between. In DNA form, the CDR3 reads TGTGCCAGCAGCTTCATGGGTCGGAGCACTGAAGCTTTCTTT. It encodes CASSFMGRSTEAFF.

This rearrangement joins TRBV18 to TRBJ2-7; possible D gene TRBD2, 5 bases. V was trimmed by 8 bases and J by 1 base, leaving 15 bases between them. The CDR3 runs 14 residues. Germline V gene sequence: CDR1 KGHSH, CDR2 LQKENI. CDR3 DNA sequence: TGTGCCAGCGTTCCGGGGTCCCCGTCCTACGAGCAGTACTTC. It is translated as CASVPGSPSYEQYF.

This rearrangement joins TRBV6-5 to TRBJ1-2; a possible D gene is TRBD1 (6 bases). Germline values: CDR1 MNHEY, CDR2 SVGAGI. The CDR3 sequence is 14 residues long. V lost 4 bases, J lost 5 bases, and 14 bases lay in between. The CDR3 DNA follows: TGTGCCAGCAGTTTAGGGGGATTCCCGTATGGCTACACCTTC. This gives the protein CASSLGGFPYGYTF.

On this clone: An end of the junction does not agree with germline; a read error may underlie this. This rearrangement joins TRBV5-1 to TRBJ1-2; D unresolved. Germline V gene sequence: CDR1 SGHRS, CDR2 YFSETQ. This CDR3 is built from 18 residues. The CDR3 loop reads CASSRTAGKDGPYYSYTF. The CDR3 DNA is TGCGCCAGCAGCCGCACCGCGGGAAAAGATGGCCCTTACTATAGCTACACCTTC.

Concerning this clone: The junction does not match germline at one end; this may be a read error. The V gene is TRBV30, the J gene TRBJ2-5; D unresolved. This CDR3 is 11 amino acids long. The germline gives CDR1 GTSNPN, CDR2 SVGIG (reference sequence). CDR3: CAWSAQKTQYF. The DNA for the CDR3 is TGTGCCTGGAGTGCCCAAAAGACCCAGTACTTC.

The chain has TRBV4-1 and TRBJ2-3, with D perhaps matching TRBD2 (6 bases). In germline, CDR1 is MGHRA, CDR2 YSYEKL. Trimming took 1 base from V and 0 from J, leaving 11 bases between them. CDR3 size: 16 residues. The CDR3 DNA reads TGCGCCAGCAGCCAAGGGGGGGACGCTAGCACAGATACGCAGTATTTT. It encodes CASSQGGDASTDTQYF.